Here is one T cell receptor (beta chain) with its context. Its specificity is unknown. This entry is derived from a study of CD8+ T cells in alopecia areata. Per the germline V gene, CDR1 is SQVTM and CDR2 is ANQGSEA. Trimming took off 4 bases at V and 4 bases at J, with 12 bases between the two ends. The CDR3 is 13 residues long. General study points: Resident alphabeta T cells of normal skin are also sequenced in scalp samples.

After isolation, RNA underwent reverse transcription to generate cDNA as the sequencing template. Using immunoSEQ multiplex PCR, the repertoire was profiled, and TCRdb retains in-frame clones only, with some absent. The table has under 250,000 clones, approximately 61% seen once. The sequences come from CD4+ T cells sorted from blood, collected at week 0. This TCR was sampled from a human donor with alopecia areata. V is TRBV29-1 and J is TRBJ2-3; possibly TRBD2 for D (6 bases). The CDR3: CSVVRGLADTQYF. CDR3 nucleotides: TGCAGCGTTGTCCGGGGGTTGGCAGATACGCAGTATTTT.